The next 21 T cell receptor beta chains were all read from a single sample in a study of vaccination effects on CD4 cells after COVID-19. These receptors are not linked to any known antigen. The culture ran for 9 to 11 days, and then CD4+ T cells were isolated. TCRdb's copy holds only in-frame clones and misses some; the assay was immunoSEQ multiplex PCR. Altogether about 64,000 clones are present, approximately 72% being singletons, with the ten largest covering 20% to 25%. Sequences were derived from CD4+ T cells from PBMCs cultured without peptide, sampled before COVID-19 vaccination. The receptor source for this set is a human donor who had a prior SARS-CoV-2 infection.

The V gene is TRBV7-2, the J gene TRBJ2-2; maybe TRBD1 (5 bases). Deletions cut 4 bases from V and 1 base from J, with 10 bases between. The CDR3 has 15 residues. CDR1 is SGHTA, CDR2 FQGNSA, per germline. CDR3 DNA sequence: TGTGCCAGCAGCTGGGGCCCGAGGAACACCGGGGAGCTGTTTTTT. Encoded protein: CASSWGPRNTGELFF.

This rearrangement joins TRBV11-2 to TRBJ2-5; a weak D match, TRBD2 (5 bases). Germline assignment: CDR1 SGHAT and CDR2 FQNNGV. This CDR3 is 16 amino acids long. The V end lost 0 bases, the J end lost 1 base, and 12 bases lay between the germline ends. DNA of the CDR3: TGTGCCAGCAGCTTAGACTGGGCTAGCAGCCAAGAGACCCAGTACTTC. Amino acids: CASSLDWASSQETQYF.

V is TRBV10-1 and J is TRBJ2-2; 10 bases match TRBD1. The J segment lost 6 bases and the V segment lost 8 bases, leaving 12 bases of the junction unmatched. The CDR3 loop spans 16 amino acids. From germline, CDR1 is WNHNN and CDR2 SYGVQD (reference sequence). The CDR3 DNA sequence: TGCGCCAGCTACGCCGACAGGGGGCAATCTCCCGGGGAGCTGTTTTTT. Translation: CASYADRGQSPGELFF.

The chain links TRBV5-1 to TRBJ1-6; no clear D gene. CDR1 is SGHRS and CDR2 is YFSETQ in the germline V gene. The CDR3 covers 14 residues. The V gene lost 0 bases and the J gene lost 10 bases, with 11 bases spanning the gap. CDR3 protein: CASSLEGRNSPLHF. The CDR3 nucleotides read TGCGCCAGCAGCTTGGAAGGCCGGAACTCACCCCTCCACTTT.

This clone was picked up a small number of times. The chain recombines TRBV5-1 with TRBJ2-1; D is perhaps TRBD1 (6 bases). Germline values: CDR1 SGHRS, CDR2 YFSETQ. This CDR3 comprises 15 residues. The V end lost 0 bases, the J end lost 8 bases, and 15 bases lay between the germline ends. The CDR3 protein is CASSLVGRGFDEQFF. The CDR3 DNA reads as TGCGCCAGCAGCTTGGTAGGCAGGGGATTCGATGAGCAGTTCTTC.

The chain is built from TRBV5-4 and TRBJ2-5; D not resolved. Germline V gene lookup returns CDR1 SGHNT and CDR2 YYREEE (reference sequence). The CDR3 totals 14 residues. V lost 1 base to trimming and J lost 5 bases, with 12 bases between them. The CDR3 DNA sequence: TGTGCCAGCAGCTTGTGGTATGCCGCGGAGACCCAGTACTTC. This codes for CASSLWYAAETQYF.

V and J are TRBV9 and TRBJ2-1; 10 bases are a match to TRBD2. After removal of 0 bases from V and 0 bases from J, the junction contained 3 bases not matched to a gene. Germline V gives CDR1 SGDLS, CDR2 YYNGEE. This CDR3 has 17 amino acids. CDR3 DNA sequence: TGTGCCAGCAGCGTAGTTAGCGGGGGGCTCTCCTACAATGAGCAGTTCTTC. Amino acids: CASSVVSGGLSYNEQFF.

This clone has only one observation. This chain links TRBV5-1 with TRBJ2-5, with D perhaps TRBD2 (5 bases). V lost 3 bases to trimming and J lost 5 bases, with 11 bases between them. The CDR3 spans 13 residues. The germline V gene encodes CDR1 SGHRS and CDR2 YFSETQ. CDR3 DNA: TGCGCCAGCAGCTCGAGCCCGGGGGAGACCCAGTACTTC. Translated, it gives CASSSSPGETQYF.

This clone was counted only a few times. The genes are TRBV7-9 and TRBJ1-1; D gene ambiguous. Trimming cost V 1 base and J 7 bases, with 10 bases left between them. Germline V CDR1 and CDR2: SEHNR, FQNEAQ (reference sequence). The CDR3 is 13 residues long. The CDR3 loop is CASSLGAGSEAFF. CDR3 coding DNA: TGTGCCAGCAGCTTAGGGGCTGGGAGTGAAGCTTTCTTT.

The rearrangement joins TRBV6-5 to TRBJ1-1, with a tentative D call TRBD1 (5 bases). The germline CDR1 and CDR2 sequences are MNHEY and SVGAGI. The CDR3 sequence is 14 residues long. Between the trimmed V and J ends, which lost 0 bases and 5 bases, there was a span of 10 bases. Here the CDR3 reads CASSYSKGWTEAFF. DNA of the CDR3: TGTGCCAGCAGTTACTCGAAGGGGTGGACTGAAGCTTTCTTT.

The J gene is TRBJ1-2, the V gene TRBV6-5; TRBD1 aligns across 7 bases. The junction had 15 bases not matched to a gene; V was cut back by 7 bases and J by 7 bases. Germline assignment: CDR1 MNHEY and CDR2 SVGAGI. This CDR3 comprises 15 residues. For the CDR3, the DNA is TGTGCCAGCAAATATGGACAGGCGGGCGTTGTTGGCTACACCTTC. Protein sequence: CASKYGQAGVVGYTF.

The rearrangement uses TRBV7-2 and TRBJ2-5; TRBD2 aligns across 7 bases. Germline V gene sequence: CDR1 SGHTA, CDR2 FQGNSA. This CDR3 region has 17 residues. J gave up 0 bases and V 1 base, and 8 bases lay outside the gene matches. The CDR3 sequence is CASSLGVTSSHQETQYF. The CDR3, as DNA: TGTGCCAGCAGCTTAGGGGTGACTAGCAGCCACCAAGAGACCCAGTACTTC.

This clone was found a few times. DNA of the CDR3: TGTGCCAGCAGCTTTTCCGGGGCGGGAGGGACGGGGGATACGCAGTATTTT. Translated: CASSFSGAGGTGDTQYF. The genes are TRBV7-6 and TRBJ2-3, with 9 positions matching TRBD2. Losses at the gene ends were 3 bases for V and 6 bases for J; bases not matched to a gene: 13. The CDR3 consists of 17 residues. From germline, CDR1 is SGHVS and CDR2 FNYEAQ.

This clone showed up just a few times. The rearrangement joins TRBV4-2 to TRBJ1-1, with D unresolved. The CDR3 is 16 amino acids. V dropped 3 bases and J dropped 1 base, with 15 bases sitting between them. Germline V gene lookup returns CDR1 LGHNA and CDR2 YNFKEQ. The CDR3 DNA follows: TGTGCCAGCAGCCACGACCGCGGACGGGGGAACACTGAAGCTTTCTTT. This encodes CASSHDRGRGNTEAFF.

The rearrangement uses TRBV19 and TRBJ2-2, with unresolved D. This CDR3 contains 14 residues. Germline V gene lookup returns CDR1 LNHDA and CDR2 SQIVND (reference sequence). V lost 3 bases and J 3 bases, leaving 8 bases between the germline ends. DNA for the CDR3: TGTGCCAGTAGTATCCTCCCGTACACCGGGGAGCTGTTTTTT. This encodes CASSILPYTGELFF.

The CDR3 sequence is CASSVHRVHGYTF. For the CDR3, the DNA is TGCGCCAGCAGCGTACACAGGGTCCATGGCTACACCTTC. The chain is built from TRBV5-1 and TRBJ1-2, with D perhaps matching TRBD1 (6 bases). The V end was cut by 4 bases, the J end by 6 bases, with 13 bases between. The CDR3 is made up of 13 amino acids. Germline lookup yields CDR1 SGHRS and CDR2 YFSETQ. The full variable domain, its missing parts supplied by reference TRBV5-1 and TRBJ1-2, is KAGVTQTPRYLIKTRGQQVTLSCSPISGHRSVSWYQQTPGQGLQFLFEYFSETQRNKGNFPGRFSGRQFSNSRSEMNVSTLELGDSALYLCASSVHRVHGYTFGSGTRLTVV.

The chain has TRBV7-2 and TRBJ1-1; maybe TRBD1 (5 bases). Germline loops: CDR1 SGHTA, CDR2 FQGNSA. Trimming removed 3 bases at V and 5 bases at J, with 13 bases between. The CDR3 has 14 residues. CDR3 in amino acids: CASSFVQGGTEAFF. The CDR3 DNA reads TGTGCCAGCAGCTTTGTCCAGGGTGGAACTGAAGCTTTCTTT.

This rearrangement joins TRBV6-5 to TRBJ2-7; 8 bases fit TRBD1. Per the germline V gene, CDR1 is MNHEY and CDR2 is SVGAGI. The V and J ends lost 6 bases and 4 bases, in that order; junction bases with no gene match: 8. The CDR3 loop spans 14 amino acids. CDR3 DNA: TGTGCCAGCAGGACCACAGGGGGGAAATACGAGCAGTACTTC. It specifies CASRTTGGKYEQYF.

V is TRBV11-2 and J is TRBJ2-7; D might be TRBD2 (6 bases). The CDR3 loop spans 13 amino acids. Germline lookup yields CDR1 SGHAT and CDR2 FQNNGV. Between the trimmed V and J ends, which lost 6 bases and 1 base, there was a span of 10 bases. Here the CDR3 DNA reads TGTGCCAGCAGTATAGCGGAATCCTACGAGCAGTACTTC. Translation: CASSIAESYEQYF. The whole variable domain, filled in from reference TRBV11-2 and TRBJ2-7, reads EAGVAQSPRYKIIEKRQSVAFWCNPISGHATLYWYQQILGQGPKLLIQFQNNGVVDDSQLPKDRFSAERLKGVDSTLKIQPAKLEDSAVYLCASSIAESYEQYFGPGTRLTVT.

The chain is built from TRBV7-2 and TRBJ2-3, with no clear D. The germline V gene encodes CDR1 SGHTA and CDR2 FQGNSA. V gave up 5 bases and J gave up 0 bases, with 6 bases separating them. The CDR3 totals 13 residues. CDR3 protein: CASSPPSTDTQYF. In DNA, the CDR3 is TGTGCCAGCAGCCCGCCTAGCACAGATACGCAGTATTTT.

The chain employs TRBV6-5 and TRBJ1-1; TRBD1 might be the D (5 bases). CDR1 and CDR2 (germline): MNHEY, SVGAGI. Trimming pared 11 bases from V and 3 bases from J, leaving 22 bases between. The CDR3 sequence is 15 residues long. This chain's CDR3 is CASHLKRGGDTEAFF. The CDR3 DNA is TGTGCCTCACACCTCAAACGGGGGGGTGACACTGAAGCTTTCTTT.